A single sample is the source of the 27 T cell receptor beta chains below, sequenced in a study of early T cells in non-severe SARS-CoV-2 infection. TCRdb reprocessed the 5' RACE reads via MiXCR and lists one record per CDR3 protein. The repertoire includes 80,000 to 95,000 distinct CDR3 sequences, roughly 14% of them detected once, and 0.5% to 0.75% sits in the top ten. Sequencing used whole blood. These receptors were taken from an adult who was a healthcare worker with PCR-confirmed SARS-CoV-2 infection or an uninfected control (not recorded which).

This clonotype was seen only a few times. The DNA for the CDR3 is TGCAGCGCCGAACAGGGGAGCTCCTACAATGAGCAGTTCTTC. Translated: CSAEQGSSYNEQFF. This chain joins TRBV29-1 and TRBJ2-1; the match to TRBD1 covers 7 bases. This CDR3 has 14 residues. V was pared by 7 bases and J by 0 bases, with 6 bases of the junction left unmatched. Germline assignment: CDR1 SQVTM and CDR2 ANQGSEA.

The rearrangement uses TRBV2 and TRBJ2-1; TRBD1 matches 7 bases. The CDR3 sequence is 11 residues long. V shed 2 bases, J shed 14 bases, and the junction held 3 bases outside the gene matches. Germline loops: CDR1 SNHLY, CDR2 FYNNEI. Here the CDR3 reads CASSEQQGEFF. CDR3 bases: TGTGCCAGCAGTGAACAGCAGGGGGAGTTCTTC.

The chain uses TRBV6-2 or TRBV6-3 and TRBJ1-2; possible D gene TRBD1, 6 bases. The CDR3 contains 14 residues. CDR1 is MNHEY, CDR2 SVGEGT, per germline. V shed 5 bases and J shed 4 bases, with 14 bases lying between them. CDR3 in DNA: TGTGCCAGCAGTCCCGCGGGAGGGGGCTATGGCTACACCTTC. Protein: CASSPAGGGYGYTF.

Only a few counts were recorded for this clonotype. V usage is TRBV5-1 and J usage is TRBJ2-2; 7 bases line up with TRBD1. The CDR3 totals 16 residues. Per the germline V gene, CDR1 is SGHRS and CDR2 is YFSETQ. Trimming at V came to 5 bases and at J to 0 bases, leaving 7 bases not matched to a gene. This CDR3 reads CASRSPGQSNTGELFF. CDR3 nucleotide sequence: TGCGCCAGCAGGTCTCCGGGACAGTCGAACACCGGGGAGCTGTTTTTT. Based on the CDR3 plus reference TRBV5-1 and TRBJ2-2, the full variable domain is KAGVTQTPRYLIKTRGQQVTLSCSPISGHRSVSWYQQTPGQGLQFLFEYFSETQRNKGNFPGRFSGRQFSNSRSEMNVSTLELGDSALYLCASRSPGQSNTGELFFGEGSRLTVL.

The CDR3 DNA reads as TGTGCCAGCAGCAGAGAAAGTAGCTCCTATAATTCACCCCTCCACTTT. As protein: CASSRESSSYNSPLHF. The chain uses TRBV6-1 and TRBJ1-6, with D unclear. In germline, CDR1 is MNHNS, CDR2 SASEGT. The V gene lost 6 bases and the J gene lost 0 bases, with 12 bases spanning the gap. CDR3 length equals 16 residues.

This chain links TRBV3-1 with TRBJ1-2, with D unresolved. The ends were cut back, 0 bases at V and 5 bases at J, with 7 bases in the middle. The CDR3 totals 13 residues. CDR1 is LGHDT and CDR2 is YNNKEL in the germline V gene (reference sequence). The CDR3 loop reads CASSQERVYGYTF. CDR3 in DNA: TGTGCCAGCAGCCAAGAAAGAGTTTATGGCTACACCTTC.

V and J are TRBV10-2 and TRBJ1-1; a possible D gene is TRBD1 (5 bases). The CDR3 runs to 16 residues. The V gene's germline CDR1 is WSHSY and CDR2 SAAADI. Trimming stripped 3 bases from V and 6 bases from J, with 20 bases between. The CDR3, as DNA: TGCGCCAGCAGTGAAACGGGTCGGAGGGGTAGCGCTGAAGCTTTCTTT. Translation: CASSETGRRGSAEAFF.

The CDR3 DNA follows: TGTGCCAGCAGCTTTTTAACGGGGACTAGCACAGATACGCAGTATTTT. Encoded protein: CASSFLTGTSTDTQYF. The V gene is TRBV5-4, the J gene TRBJ2-3, with D tentatively TRBD2 (6 bases). The V gene lost 2 bases and the J gene lost 0 bases, with 13 bases spanning the gap. Germline loops: CDR1 SGHNT, CDR2 YYREEE (reference sequence). The CDR3 extends over 16 amino acids. Together with reference TRBV5-4 and TRBJ2-3, the CDR3 gives the full variable domain: ETGVTQSPTHLIKTRGQQVTLRCSSQSGHNTVSWYQQALGQGPQFIFQYYREEENGRGNFPPRFSGLQFPNYSSELNVNALELDDSALYLCASSFLTGTSTDTQYFGPGTRLTVL.

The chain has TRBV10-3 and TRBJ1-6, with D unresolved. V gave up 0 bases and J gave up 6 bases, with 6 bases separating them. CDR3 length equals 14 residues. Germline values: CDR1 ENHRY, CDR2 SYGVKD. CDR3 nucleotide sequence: TGTGCCATCAGTGAGTCGGTTGGTAATTCACCCCTCCACTTT. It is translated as CAISESVGNSPLHF.

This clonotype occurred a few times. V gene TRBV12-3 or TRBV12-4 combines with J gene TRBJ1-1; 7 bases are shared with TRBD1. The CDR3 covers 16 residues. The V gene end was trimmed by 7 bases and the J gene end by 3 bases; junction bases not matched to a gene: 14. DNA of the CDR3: TGTGCCAGCATGACTAAAACAGGGGTGCTCCACACTGAAGCTTTCTTT. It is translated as CASMTKTGVLHTEAFF.

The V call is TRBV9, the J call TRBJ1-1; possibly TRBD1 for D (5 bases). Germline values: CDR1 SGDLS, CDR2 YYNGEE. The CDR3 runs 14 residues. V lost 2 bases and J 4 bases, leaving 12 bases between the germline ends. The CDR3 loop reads CASSVQGGSTEAFF. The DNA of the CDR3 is TGTGCCAGCAGCGTTCAGGGAGGGAGCACTGAAGCTTTCTTT.

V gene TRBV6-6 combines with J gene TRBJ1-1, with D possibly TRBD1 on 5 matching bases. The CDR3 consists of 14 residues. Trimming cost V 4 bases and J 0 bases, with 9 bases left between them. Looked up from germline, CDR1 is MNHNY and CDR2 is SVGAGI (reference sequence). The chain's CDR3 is CASSSTTVNTEAFF. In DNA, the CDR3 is TGTGCCAGCAGTTCCACGACAGTGAACACTGAAGCTTTCTTT.

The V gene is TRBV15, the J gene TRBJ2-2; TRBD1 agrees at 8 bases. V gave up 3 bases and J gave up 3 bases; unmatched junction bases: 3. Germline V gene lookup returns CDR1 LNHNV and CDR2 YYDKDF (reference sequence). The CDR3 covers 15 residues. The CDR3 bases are TGTGCCACCAGCAGGACAGGGGTTGACACCGGGGAGCTGTTTTTT. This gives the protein CATSRTGVDTGELFF.

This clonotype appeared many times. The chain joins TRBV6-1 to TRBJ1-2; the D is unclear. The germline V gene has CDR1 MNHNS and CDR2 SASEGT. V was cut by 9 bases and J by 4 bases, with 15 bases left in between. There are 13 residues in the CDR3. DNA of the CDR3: TGTGCCAGTAGACCGAATACGGGCTATGGCTACACCTTC. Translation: CASRPNTGYGYTF.

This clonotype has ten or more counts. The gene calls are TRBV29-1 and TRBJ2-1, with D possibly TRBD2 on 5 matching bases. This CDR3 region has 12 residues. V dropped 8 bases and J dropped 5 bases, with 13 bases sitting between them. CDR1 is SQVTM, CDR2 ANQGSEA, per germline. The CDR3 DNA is TGCAGCATACGGCCCGGGAACAATGAGCAGTTCTTC. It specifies CSIRPGNNEQFF.

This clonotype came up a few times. This CDR3 reads CASSARDGTYGYTF. The CDR3 coding sequence is TGTGCCAGCTCTGCTAGGGACGGGACTTATGGCTACACCTTC. This chain uses TRBV6-6 with TRBJ1-2; possible D gene TRBD1, 5 bases. This CDR3 is 14 amino acids long. Germline CDR1 is MNHNY and CDR2 is SVGAGI (reference sequence). Trimming stripped 8 bases from V and 5 bases from J, with 18 bases between.

CDR3 loop: CASQSTDTQYF. The CDR3 DNA reads as TGTGCCAGCCAAAGCACAGATACGCAGTATTTT. The chain joins TRBV7-9 to TRBJ2-3; unclear D gene. The CDR3 is 11 residues long. The V end was cut by 8 bases, the J end by 0 bases, with 3 bases between. Germline V CDR1 and CDR2: SEHNR, FQNEAQ (reference sequence).

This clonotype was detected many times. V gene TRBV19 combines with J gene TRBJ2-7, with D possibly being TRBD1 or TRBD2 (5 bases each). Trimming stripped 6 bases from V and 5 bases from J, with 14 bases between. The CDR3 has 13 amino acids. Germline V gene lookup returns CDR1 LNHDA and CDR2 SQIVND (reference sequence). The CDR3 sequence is CASSLVWGNEQYV. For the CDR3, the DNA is TGTGCCAGTAGCCTTGTCTGGGGGAACGAGCAGTACGTC.

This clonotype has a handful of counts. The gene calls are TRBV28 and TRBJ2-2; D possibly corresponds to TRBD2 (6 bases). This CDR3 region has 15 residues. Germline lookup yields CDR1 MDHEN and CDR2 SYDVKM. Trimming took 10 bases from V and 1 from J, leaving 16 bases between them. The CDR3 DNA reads TGTGCCACCTCGATAGGCGGGATGAACACCGGGGAGCTGTTTTTT. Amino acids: CATSIGGMNTGELFF.

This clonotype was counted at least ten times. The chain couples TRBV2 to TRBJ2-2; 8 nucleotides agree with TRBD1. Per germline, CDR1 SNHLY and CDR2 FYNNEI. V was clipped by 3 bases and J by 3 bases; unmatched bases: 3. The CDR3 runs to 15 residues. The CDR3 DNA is TGTGCCAGCAGTGACAGGGGGCTGGACACCGGGGAGCTGTTTTTT. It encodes CASSDRGLDTGELFF.

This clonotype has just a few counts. The CDR3 loop reads CASSWTGRSSGNTIYF. The CDR3 DNA reads as TGTGCCAGCAGCTGGACAGGGAGGTCTTCAGGAAACACCATATATTTT. V and J are TRBV6-7 and TRBJ1-3, with 8 bases that match TRBD1. TRBV6-7 is an ORF, and what it does is uncertain. This CDR3 has 16 amino acids. V trimming: 6 bases; J trimming: 4 bases; junction bases outside the gene matches: 11.

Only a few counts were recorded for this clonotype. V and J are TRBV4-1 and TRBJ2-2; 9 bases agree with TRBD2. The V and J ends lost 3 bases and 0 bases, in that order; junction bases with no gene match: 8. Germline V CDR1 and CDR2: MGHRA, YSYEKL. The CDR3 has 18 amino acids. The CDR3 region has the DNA TGCGCCAGCAGCCAGTTCAGTGCGGGGGGGCCGAACACCGGGGAGCTGTTTTTT. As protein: CASSQFSAGGPNTGELFF.

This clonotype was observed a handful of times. CDR3: CASSLGPRANYGYTF. CDR3 DNA sequence: TGTGCCAGCAGTTTGGGTCCCCGCGCTAACTATGGCTACACCTTC. The chain joins TRBV27 to TRBJ1-2; D unclear. Trimming stripped 3 bases from V and 0 bases from J, with 11 bases between. The CDR3 is 15 amino acids. The V gene's germline CDR1 is MNHEY and CDR2 SMNVEV (reference sequence).

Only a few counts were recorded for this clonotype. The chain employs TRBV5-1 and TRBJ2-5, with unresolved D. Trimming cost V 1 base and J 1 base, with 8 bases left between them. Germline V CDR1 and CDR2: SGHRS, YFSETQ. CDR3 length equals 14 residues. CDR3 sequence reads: CASSLRQTQETQYF. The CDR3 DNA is TGCGCCAGCAGCTTGCGGCAGACCCAAGAGACCCAGTACTTC.

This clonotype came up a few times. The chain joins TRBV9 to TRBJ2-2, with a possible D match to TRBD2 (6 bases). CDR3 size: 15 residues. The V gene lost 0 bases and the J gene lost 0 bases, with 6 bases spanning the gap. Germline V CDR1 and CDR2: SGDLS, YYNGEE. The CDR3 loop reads CASSVAGANTGELFF. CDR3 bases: TGTGCCAGCAGCGTAGCGGGGGCGAACACCGGGGAGCTGTTTTTT.

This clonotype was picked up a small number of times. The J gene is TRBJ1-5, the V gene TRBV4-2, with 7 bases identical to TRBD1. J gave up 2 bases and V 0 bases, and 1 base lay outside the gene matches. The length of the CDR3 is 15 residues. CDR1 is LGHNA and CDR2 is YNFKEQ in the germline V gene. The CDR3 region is CASSQDDRGNQPQHF. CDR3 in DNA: TGTGCCAGCAGCCAAGATGACAGGGGCAATCAGCCCCAGCATTTT.

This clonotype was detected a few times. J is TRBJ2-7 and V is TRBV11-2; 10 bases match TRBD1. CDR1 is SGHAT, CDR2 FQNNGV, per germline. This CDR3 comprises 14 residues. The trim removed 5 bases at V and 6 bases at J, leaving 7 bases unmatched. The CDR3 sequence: CASSNRQGAGEQYV. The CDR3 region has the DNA TGTGCCAGCAGCAACAGACAGGGGGCAGGCGAGCAGTACGTC.